The 22 T cell receptor beta chains presented below share a single source sample, sequenced in a study of breast tumors, draining lymph nodes, adjacent tissues. TCRdb passed the multiplex PCR reads through MiXCR, listing each CDR3 protein once. The data show just over 30,000 distinct CDR3 sequences, with roughly two thirds seen just once and 15% to 20% held by the top ten. The sample taken for sequencing was breast tumor tissue. Receptors originate from a female donor with breast cancer. Some clones in this sample may be carry-over from other donors' samples.

V gene TRBV15 combines with J gene TRBJ1-6; D is perhaps TRBD1 (5 bases). Germline V gene sequence: CDR1 LNHNV, CDR2 YYDKDF (reference sequence). With 1 base removed from V and 7 bases from J, the gap between germline ends came to 11 bases. The CDR3 contains 15 residues. DNA for the CDR3: TGTGCCACCAGCAGAGCTCCGACAGACAATTCACCCCTCCACTTT. Its protein product is CATSRAPTDNSPLHF.

V gene TRBV19 combines with J gene TRBJ1-2; D might be TRBD1 (5 bases). The CDR3 totals 14 residues. Germline lookup yields CDR1 LNHDA and CDR2 SQIVND (reference sequence). Trimming removed 4 bases at V and 2 bases at J, with 11 bases between. The DNA for the CDR3 is TGTGCCAGTAGTACCCCGGGGGTCAACTATGGCTACACCTTC. Translating gives CASSTPGVNYGYTF.

Here the CDR3 reads CSASLGNEQYF. CDR3 DNA: TGCAGTGCTAGTCTGGGGAACGAGCAGTACTTC. The V call is TRBV20-1, the J call TRBJ2-7; the D is unclear. Trimming removed 3 bases from V and 5 bases from J, with 8 bases in between. The CDR3 covers 11 residues. Germline values: CDR1 DFQATT, CDR2 SNEGSKA (reference sequence).

V is TRBV7-3 and J is TRBJ2-3; D is unclear. Trimming cost V 5 bases and J 1 base, with 13 bases left between them. The CDR3 extends over 15 amino acids. Germline V lookup: CDR1 SGHTA, CDR2 FQGTGA. The CDR3 DNA is TGTGCCAGCAGCACCAGCTCTGGGGGCACAGATACGCAGTATTTT. It is translated as CASSTSSGGTDTQYF.

The J gene is TRBJ1-4, the V gene TRBV7-3; 8 bases are a match to TRBD1. Trimming cost V 3 bases and J 8 bases; bases outside gene matches: 2. The CDR3 sequence is 13 residues long. Germline V lookup: CDR1 SGHTA, CDR2 FQGTGA. CDR3 coding DNA: TGTGCCAGCAGCTTGGGGACAGGCGAAAAACTGTTTTTT. This translates into CASSLGTGEKLFF.

This clonotype was detected ten times or more. The V gene is TRBV28, the J gene TRBJ1-2; D may be TRBD1 (6 bases). Between the trimmed V and J ends, which lost 7 bases and 2 bases, there was a span of 14 bases. The CDR3 is 14 amino acids. The germline gives CDR1 MDHEN, CDR2 SYDVKM. CDR3 amino acids: CASTVPTGNYGYTF. The CDR3 DNA reads TGTGCCAGCACCGTACCAACAGGGAACTATGGCTACACCTTC.

The chain combines TRBV7-9 with TRBJ1-6, with D perhaps TRBD1 (5 bases). Germline loops: CDR1 SEHNR, CDR2 FQNEAQ (reference sequence). The CDR3 covers 14 residues. Trimming removed 4 bases from V and 5 bases from J, with 9 bases in between. The CDR3: CASSYRGNNSPLHF. In DNA, the CDR3 is TGTGCCAGCAGCTACCGGGGCAATAATTCACCCCTCCACTTT.

The rearrangement links TRBV20-1 to TRBJ1-5; D gene uncertain. Germline CDR1 and CDR2: DFQATT and SNEGSKA (reference sequence). This CDR3 is built from 13 residues. The V end was cut by 6 bases, the J end by 3 bases, with 12 bases between. The CDR3 nucleotides are TGCAGTGCCAGTCGAGGGATCAATCAGCCCCAGCATTTT. Translation: CSASRGINQPQHF.

CDR3 in amino acids: CSARAGQGHQPQHF. The CDR3 DNA sequence: TGCAGTGCTAGAGCGGGACAGGGCCATCAGCCCCAGCATTTT. V gene TRBV20-1 combines with J gene TRBJ1-5; TRBD1 matches at 9 bases. The CDR3 runs 14 residues. Looked up from germline, CDR1 is DFQATT and CDR2 is SNEGSKA (reference sequence). J was trimmed by 5 bases and V by 1 base; bases with no gene match: 3.

The rearrangement links TRBV20-1 to TRBJ2-7; 8 bases fit TRBD1. The CDR3 loop spans 14 amino acids. Germline-derived CDR1 and CDR2 are DFQATT and SNEGSKA (reference sequence). J lost 9 bases, V lost 7 bases, and 17 bases had no gene match. In nucleotides, the CDR3 is TGCAGTGGTACAAAGGCAGGGGGCCCACTAGTGCAGTACTTC. It encodes CSGTKAGGPLVQYF.

This clonotype is medium-sized within its sample. The CDR3 DNA follows: TGTGCCAGCCAAGCGGAAGCGGGATCACGGGATACGCAGTATTTT. Protein: CASQAEAGSRDTQYF. The chain couples TRBV2 to TRBJ2-3, with 7 bases aligning to TRBD2. The CDR3 runs 15 residues. Germline CDR1 reads SNHLY; CDR2 reads FYNNEI. V dropped 8 bases and J dropped 6; count of bases not matched to a gene: 14.

This chain's CDR3 is CASTGDRGYEQYF. CDR3 DNA sequence: TGTGCCAGCACCGGGGACAGGGGGTACGAGCAGTACTTC. The J gene is TRBJ2-7, the V gene TRBV6-5; 11 nucleotides align to TRBD1. This CDR3 has 13 residues. Germline V gene sequence: CDR1 MNHEY, CDR2 SVGAGI. J was trimmed by 4 bases and V by 7 bases; bases with no gene match: 3.

V is TRBV7-9 and J is TRBJ2-1, with 8 bases that match TRBD1. From germline, CDR1 is SEHNR and CDR2 FQNEAQ (reference sequence). The junction had 5 bases not matched to a gene; V was cut back by 1 base and J by 3 bases. CDR3 size: 16 residues. This CDR3 is CASSLGQGFFYNEQFF. The CDR3 DNA follows: TGTGCCAGCAGCTTAGGACAGGGGTTCTTCTACAATGAGCAGTTCTTC.

The chain employs TRBV20-1 and TRBJ2-1; D gene unclear. This CDR3 is built from 11 residues. Deletions cut 7 bases from V and 7 bases from J, with 11 bases between. Germline CDR1 DFQATT, CDR2 SNEGSKA (reference sequence). CDR3 sequence (DNA): TGCAGTGGGTTCCAGGTGAATGAGCAGTTCTTC. It encodes CSGFQVNEQFF.

This clonotype has a handful of counts. As DNA, the CDR3 is TGTGCCACCAGGGGGACTAGCGGGAGTGGAACGTCACGTGAGCAGTTCTTC. Protein: CATRGTSGSGTSREQFF. The chain links TRBV24-1 to TRBJ2-1; TRBD2 matches 14 bases. Trimming took 7 bases from V and 9 from J; bases not matched to a gene: 13. Germline CDR1 is KGHDR and CDR2 is SFDVKD. The CDR3 loop spans 17 amino acids.

This rearrangement joins TRBV5-4 to TRBJ2-7, with 7 bases aligning to TRBD1. The CDR3 consists of 15 residues. Germline V gene lookup returns CDR1 SGHNT and CDR2 YYREEE (reference sequence). The V gene end was trimmed by 3 bases and the J gene end by 7 bases; junction bases not matched to a gene: 13. The CDR3 protein is CASSSSGQRRWEQYF. In nucleotides, the CDR3 is TGTGCCAGCAGCTCATCGGGACAGCGACGCTGGGAGCAGTACTTC.

The chain recombines TRBV2 with TRBJ1-4; no clear D. This CDR3 has 16 amino acids. Per germline, CDR1 SNHLY and CDR2 FYNNEI. V was clipped by 5 bases and J by 5 bases, with 18 bases between them. Here the CDR3 DNA reads TGTGCCAGCAGTTGGACTAGCGGGAGGCTCAATGAAAAACTGTTTTTT. As protein: CASSWTSGRLNEKLFF.

This clonotype was counted a single time. This sequence joins TRBV29-1 and TRBJ1-4, with D uncertain. Germline loops: CDR1 SQVTM, CDR2 ANQGSEA. The CDR3 is made up of 13 amino acids. The ends were cut back, 6 bases at V and 2 bases at J, with 10 bases in the middle. CDR3 loop: CSVTGLTNEKLFF. The DNA of the CDR3 is TGCAGCGTCACGGGGTTGACTAATGAAAAACTGTTTTTT.

V usage is TRBV2 and J usage is TRBJ2-7; D is possibly TRBD2 (6 bases). Trimming stripped 8 bases from V and 6 bases from J, with 14 bases between. The CDR3 is 12 residues long. Per germline, CDR1 SNHLY and CDR2 FYNNEI. CDR3 loop: CASPSPGGEQYF. As DNA, the CDR3 is TGTGCCAGCCCCTCGCCCGGGGGCGAGCAGTACTTC. The variable domain in full, with the rest retrieved from reference TRBV2 and TRBJ2-7, is EPEVTQTPSHQVTQMGQEVILRCVPISNHLYFYWYRQILGQKVEFLVSFYNNEISEKSEIFDDQFSVERPDGSNFTLKIRSTKLEDSAMYFCASPSPGGEQYFGPGTRLTVT.

The chain is built from TRBV20-1 and TRBJ1-5, with 7 bases identical to TRBD1. This CDR3 spans 14 amino acids. Per the germline V gene, CDR1 is DFQATT and CDR2 is SNEGSKA (reference sequence). V shed 3 bases, J shed 4 bases, and the junction held 6 bases outside the gene matches. The CDR3 bases are TGCAGTGCTAGGGTGGGACAGACAAATCAGCCCCAGCATTTT. It translates to CSARVGQTNQPQHF.

To note about this clonotype: The DNA is left out, because the CDR3 cannot be placed on it with certainty; the CDR3 is given as TCRdb lists it. CDR3 amino acids: CATSQTGTFFGLGASYGYPF. The rearrangement links TRBV15 to TRBJ1-2; whether TRBD1, the table's D call, matches the DNA was not checked. The CDR3 spans 20 residues, counting both ends. Germline CDR1 LNHNV, CDR2 YYDKDF (reference sequence).

CDR3: CASSYRGGRNTGELFF. The CDR3 DNA follows: TGTGCCAGCAGCTACAGAGGGGGTAGGAACACCGGGGAGCTGTTTTTT. The V call is TRBV3-1, the J call TRBJ2-2, with D tentatively TRBD1 (6 bases). The CDR3 runs to 16 residues. In germline, CDR1 is LGHDT, CDR2 YNNKEL (reference sequence). The V end lost 5 bases, the J end lost 1 base, and 14 bases lay between the germline ends.